The sequence of this T cell receptor (beta chain) was determined in a study of blood T cells in healthy people across ages. A sample-barcoded 5' primer and a J-beta primer mix were used in a second PCR of about 6 to 11 cycles. TCRdb reprocessed the 5' RACE reads via MiXCR and lists one record per CDR3 protein. The sample has under 2,000,000 distinct CDR3 sequences, roughly 50% seen once. The germline CDR1 and CDR2 sequences are MNHEY and SMNVEV (reference sequence). The CDR3 spans 19 residues. The V and J ends lost 3 bases and 0 bases, in that order; junction bases with no gene match: 12. Whenever a sample was processed, at least 7 million PBMCs were isolated.

This clonotype was obtained from a middle-aged woman in good health. The V call is TRBV27, the J call TRBJ2-1; 9 nucleotides line up with TRBD2. Sequencing was carried out using blood. The CDR3 protein is CASSLRHLGAGGSYNEQFF. In DNA, the CDR3 is TGTGCCAGCAGTTTGCGCCACTTGGGAGCGGGGGGCTCCTACAATGAGCAGTTCTTC.